Detailed here is one T cell receptor (beta chain). The clone's antigen remains unknown. No clone much larger than this one lies a single base away; base qualities are absent. This sample is part of a study of early T cells in non-severe SARS-CoV-2 infection (dated by TCRdb to the early 2020s). For the wider study: Bulk RNA from unsorted whole blood was used for TCR sequencing, so alpha and beta chains could not be paired.

The paper as a whole reports these results and caveats: VDJdb matching was skewed toward anti-spike CD8 responses and likely underestimated virus-specific expansions by missing private and CD4 specificities.

The germline V gene gives CDR1 as KGHSH and CDR2 as LQKENI. From the cysteine up to the phenylalanine, the CDR3 has a length of 14 residues. Only CDR3 DNA remains: 42 bases, in frame from the first base. Germline trimming: 3 bases from V, 4 bases from J; junction bases outside gene matches: 1. The method behind the library was 5' RACE. The run used a NextSeq 500. In the TCR library protocol, unique molecular identifiers were attached to individual cDNA molecules to correct for PCR bias and sequencing error. Both TCR alpha and beta chains were sequenced, and tight co-correlation was observed between alpha and beta sequence abundances in each sample. Per the authors' processing: Decombinator V4 was used to annotate the V gene, J gene and CDR3 of the TCR sequences. Expanded TCRs were defined as changing significantly between any two time points under a Poisson model with p below 0.0001. Abundances of TCRs were expressed as counts per million after normalisation to the total number of TCRs sequenced in each sample. TRAV1-2 paired with TRAJ12, TRAJ20 or TRAJ33 defined MAIT TCRs, while TRAV10 paired with TRAJ18 defined iNKT TCRs. VDJdb, accessed on 1 November 2021, was searched for TCRs annotated for CMV, EBV and SARS-CoV-2, and TCRs annotated for more than one antigen were excluded. TCRdb handled the public reads itself, with Q25 trimming in fastp and clone calling in MiXCR, and kept productive beta chains. Here each entry gathers all rows of one CDR3 protein and keeps the most common genes and DNA. The V and J calls reflect TCRdb's pipeline rather than the authors' work. A total of 65,000 to 95,000 distinct CDR3 sequences appear in this sample, roughly 16% of them only once. Of the sample, roughly 2.7% is held by the ten largest clones.

A case-control design nested within a healthcare worker cohort in London, UK, was used, with weekly nasopharyngeal swab PCR tests and blood sampling performed. Healthcare workers were recruited between 23 and 31 March 2020, during the week of the UK lockdown, and were followed weekly for up to roughly 15 weeks. The sequence was obtained from an adult who was a healthcare worker with PCR-confirmed SARS-CoV-2 infection or an uninfected control (not recorded which). Material for sequencing was whole blood. This chain joins TRBV18 to TRBJ1-5; 9 junctional bases match TRBD1. The nucleotide sequence is given as TGTGCCAGCTCACCGGGGACAGGGAATCAGCCCCAGCATTTT. Its protein reads: CASSPGTGNQPQHF.